These 12 T cell receptor beta chains originate from one sample sequenced in a study of blood T cells in healthy people across ages. Together with a sample-barcoded 5' primer, a J-beta primer mix was included in a second PCR lasting roughly 6 to 12 cycles. A single record per CDR3 protein comes from TCRdb applying MiXCR to the 5' RACE reads. This table has about 1.7 million distinct CDR3 sequences, about 28% appearing once. The sample was blood. Receptors originate from a young woman in good health.

The genes are TRBV29-1 and TRBJ1-1; the D gene is possibly TRBD1 (6 bases). CDR3 length: 11 amino acids. The germline CDR1 and CDR2 sequences are SQVTM and ANQGSEA. V lost 6 bases and J 7 bases, leaving 12 bases between the germline ends. The CDR3 here is CSVEGDIEAFF. The CDR3 DNA reads as TGCAGCGTGGAGGGGGATATTGAAGCTTTCTTT.

The V call is TRBV20-1, the J call TRBJ2-2; D is ambiguous. The germline gives CDR1 DFQATT, CDR2 SNEGSKA (reference sequence). The length of the CDR3 is 13 residues. Trimming left V 1 base short and J 6 bases short, with 9 bases between. CDR3 bases: TGCAGTGCTAGAGTTGAGTATTCCGGGGAGCTGTTTTTT. Its translation: CSARVEYSGELFF.

This clonotype was observed at least ten times. The gene calls are TRBV6-2 or TRBV6-3 and TRBJ2-7; 9 nucleotides align to TRBD2. The CDR3 length is 14 residues. V was pared by 5 bases and J by 4 bases, with 6 bases of the junction left unmatched. CDR1 and CDR2 (germline): MNHEY, SVGEGT. CDR3 region: CASSTGTSWYEQYF. CDR3 nucleotide sequence: TGTGCCAGCAGTACGGGGACTAGCTGGTACGAGCAGTACTTC.

The sample holds a few counts of this clonotype. One end of the junction does not line up with germline, which may come from a read error. This chain links TRBV7-6 with TRBJ2-2, with a possible D match to TRBD2 (5 bases). CDR1 SGHVS and CDR2 FNYEAQ come from the germline V gene. This CDR3 is 16 amino acids long. CDR3 sequence reads: CASSSPEGLNTGELFF. As DNA, the CDR3 is TGTGCCAGCAGCAGCCCCGAGGGCCTGAACACCGGGGAGTTGTTTTTT.

The V call is TRBV2, the J call TRBJ2-1, with a weak D call TRBD2 (5 bases). The CDR3 loop spans 13 amino acids. Between the trimmed V and J ends, which lost 7 bases and 0 bases, there was a span of 7 bases. CDR1 is SNHLY and CDR2 is FYNNEI in the germline V gene. DNA of the CDR3: TGTGCCAGCACAGCGGACTCCTACAATGAGCAGTTCTTC. Translated: CASTADSYNEQFF.

The table lists this clonotype with a count of one. V and J are TRBV9 and TRBJ2-2; D possibly corresponds to TRBD1 (5 bases). Germline CDR1 SGDLS, CDR2 YYNGEE. The germline V and J ends were trimmed by 5 bases and 10 bases, with 12 bases remaining between them. This CDR3 region has 12 residues. CDR3 sequence reads: CASRRTGAELFF. DNA of the CDR3: TGTGCCAGCAGGCGTACAGGCGCGGAGCTGTTTTTT.

This clonotype was seen a few times. The genes are TRBV29-1 and TRBJ1-2; the D gene is possibly TRBD1 (6 bases). The CDR3 length is 12 residues. The V gene lost 5 bases and the J gene lost 7 bases, with 14 bases spanning the gap. CDR1 is SQVTM and CDR2 is ANQGSEA in the germline V gene. The CDR3 loop is CSVRGGGGGYTF. Here the CDR3 DNA reads TGCAGCGTTAGGGGGGGGGGCGGTGGCTACACCTTC.

With respect to this clonotype: Germline and junction disagree at one end, which may indicate a read error. This chain connects TRBV4-1 to TRBJ2-3; a possible D gene is TRBD1 (5 bases). Looked up from germline, CDR1 is MGHRA and CDR2 is YSYEKL. This CDR3 comprises 14 residues. CDR3 loop: CTSSQDRGSDTQYF. CDR3 DNA: TGCACCAGCAGCCAAGATAGGGGCTCAGATACGCAGTATTTT.

There are many counts of this clonotype. The genes are TRBV28 and TRBJ2-5; 13 nucleotides align to TRBD2. The junction had 5 bases not matched to a gene; V was cut back by 10 bases and J by 3 bases. The CDR3 runs to 14 residues. The germline CDR1 and CDR2 sequences are MDHEN and SYDVKM. CDR3 bases: TGTGCCACTCGACTAGCGGGGGGCAAAGAGACCCAGTACTTC. This sequence encodes CATRLAGGKETQYF. Supplemented by reference TRBV28 and TRBJ2-5, the full variable domain reads DVKVTQSSRYLVKRTGEKVFLECVQDMDHENMFWYRQDPGLGLRLIYFSYDVKMKEKGDIPEGYSVSREKKERFSLILESASTNQTSMYLCATRLAGGKETQYFGPGTRLLVL.

This clonotype was counted ten times or more. This chain connects TRBV4-2 to TRBJ2-5; no reliable D call. The CDR3 is made up of 13 amino acids. Per the germline V gene, CDR1 is LGHNA and CDR2 is YNFKEQ. With 1 base removed from V and 5 bases from J, the gap between germline ends came to 8 bases. CDR3 in DNA: TGTGCCAGCAGCCAAGCCCATCCGGAGACCCAGTACTTC. Its protein is CASSQAHPETQYF.

This clonotype showed up just a few times. V gene TRBV28 combines with J gene TRBJ2-3; tentative D call: TRBD1 (5 bases). The V end lost 6 bases, the J end lost 2 bases, and 21 bases lay between the germline ends. This CDR3 spans 17 amino acids. Looked up from germline, CDR1 is MDHEN and CDR2 is SYDVKM. CDR3 nucleotides: TGTGCCAGCAGCCAGGAAACGACAGCTTTATTCACAGATACGCAGTATTTT. Translating gives CASSQETTALFTDTQYF. Based on the CDR3 plus reference TRBV28 and TRBJ2-3, the full variable domain is DVKVTQSSRYLVKRTGEKVFLECVQDMDHENMFWYRQDPGLGLRLIYFSYDVKMKEKGDIPEGYSVSREKKERFSLILESASTNQTSMYLCASSQETTALFTDTQYFGPGTRLTVL.

This clonotype was recorded a few times. The chain employs TRBV5-1 and TRBJ2-1; TRBD1 aligns across 7 bases. J was trimmed by 8 bases and V by 4 bases; bases with no gene match: 21. CDR1 is SGHRS and CDR2 is YFSETQ in the germline V gene. This CDR3 has 18 amino acids. CDR3 loop: CASSRHQQALDREHEQFF. The CDR3, as DNA: TGCGCCAGCAGCAGACACCAACAGGCCCTCGACAGGGAACATGAGCAGTTCTTC.